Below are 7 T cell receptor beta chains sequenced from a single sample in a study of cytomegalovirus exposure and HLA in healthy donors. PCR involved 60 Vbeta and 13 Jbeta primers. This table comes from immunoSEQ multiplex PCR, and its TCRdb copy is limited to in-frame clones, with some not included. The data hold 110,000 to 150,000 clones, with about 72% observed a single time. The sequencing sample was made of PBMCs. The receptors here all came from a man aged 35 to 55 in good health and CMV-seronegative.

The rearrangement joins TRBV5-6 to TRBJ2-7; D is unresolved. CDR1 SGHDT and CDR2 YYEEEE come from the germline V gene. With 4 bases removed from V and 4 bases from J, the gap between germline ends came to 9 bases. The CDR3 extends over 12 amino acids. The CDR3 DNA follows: TGTGCCAGCAGCCGTGACAATTACGAGCAGTACTTC. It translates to CASSRDNYEQYF.

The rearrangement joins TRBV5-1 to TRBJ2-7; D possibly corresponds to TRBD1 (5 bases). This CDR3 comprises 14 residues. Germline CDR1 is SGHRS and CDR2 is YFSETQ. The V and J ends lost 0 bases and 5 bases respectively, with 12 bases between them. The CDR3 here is CASSLALVGHEQYF. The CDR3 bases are TGCGCCAGCAGCTTGGCCCTGGTGGGGCACGAGCAGTACTTC.

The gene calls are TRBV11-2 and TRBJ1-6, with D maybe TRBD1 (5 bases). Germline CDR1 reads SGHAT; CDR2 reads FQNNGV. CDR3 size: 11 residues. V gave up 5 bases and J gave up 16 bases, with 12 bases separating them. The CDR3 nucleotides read TGTGCCAGCAGCCACGGGGGACCTCTCCACTTT. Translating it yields CASSHGGPLHF.

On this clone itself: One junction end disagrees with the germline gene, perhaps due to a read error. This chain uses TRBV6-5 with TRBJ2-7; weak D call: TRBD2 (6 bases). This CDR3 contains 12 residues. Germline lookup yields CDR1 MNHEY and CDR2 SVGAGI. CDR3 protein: CASSSTGGRPHF. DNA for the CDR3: TGTGCCAGCAGTTCCACCGGGGGTAGGCCCCACTTC.

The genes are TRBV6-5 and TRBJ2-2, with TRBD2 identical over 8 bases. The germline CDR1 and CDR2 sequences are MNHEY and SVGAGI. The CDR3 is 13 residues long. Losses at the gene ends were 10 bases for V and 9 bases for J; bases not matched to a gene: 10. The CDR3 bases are TGTGCCACCAAAACCGGGGGGGCTTGGGAGCTGTTTTTT. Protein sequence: CATKTGGAWELFF.

The CDR3 nucleotides are TGTGCCAGCAGCTTGCCTGGACTAGCGGAATCCCAAGAGACCCAGTACTTC. Translation gives CASSLPGLAESQETQYF. The J gene is TRBJ2-5, the V gene TRBV28; TRBD2 agrees at 10 bases. Germline CDR1 is MDHEN and CDR2 is SYDVKM. This CDR3 is built from 17 residues. The V segment lost 6 bases and the J segment 1 base; nucleotides outside the gene matches: 11. The full variable domain, in which reference TRBV28 and TRBJ2-5 provide the parts outside the CDR3, is DVKVTQSSRYLVKRTGEKVFLECVQDMDHENMFWYRQDPGLGLRLIYFSYDVKMKEKGDIPEGYSVSREKKERFSLILESASTNQTSMYLCASSLPGLAESQETQYFGPGTRLLVL.

CDR3 nucleotides: TGTGCCAGCAGTAGACTAGCGGACTACGAGCAGTACTTC. Translated, it gives CASSRLADYEQYF. The chain links TRBV6-5 to TRBJ2-7, with TRBD2 matching over 9 bases. This CDR3 is 13 amino acids long. V shed 5 bases and J 3 bases; nucleotides not matched to a gene: 2. Per germline, CDR1 MNHEY and CDR2 SVGAGI.